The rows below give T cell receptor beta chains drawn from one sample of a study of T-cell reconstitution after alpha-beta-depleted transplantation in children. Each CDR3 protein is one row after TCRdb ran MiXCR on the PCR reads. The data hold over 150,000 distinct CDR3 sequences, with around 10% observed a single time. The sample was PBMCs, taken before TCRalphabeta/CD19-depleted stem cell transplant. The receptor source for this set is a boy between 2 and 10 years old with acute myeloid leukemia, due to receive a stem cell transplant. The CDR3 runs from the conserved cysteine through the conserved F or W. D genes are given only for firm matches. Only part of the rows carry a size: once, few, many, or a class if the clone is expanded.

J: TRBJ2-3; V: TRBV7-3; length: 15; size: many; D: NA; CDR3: CASSQTRGGTDTQYF; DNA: TGTGCCAGCAGCCAGACTAGGGGGGGCACAGATACGCAGTATTTT
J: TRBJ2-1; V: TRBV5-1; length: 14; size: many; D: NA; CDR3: CASSLWDQTDEQFF; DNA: TGCGCCAGCAGCTTGTGGGACCAAACGGATGAGCAGTTCTTC
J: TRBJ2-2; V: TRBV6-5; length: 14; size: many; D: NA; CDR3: CASSYSTGTGELFF; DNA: TGTGCCAGCAGTTACTCCACCGGCACCGGGGAGCTGTTTTTT
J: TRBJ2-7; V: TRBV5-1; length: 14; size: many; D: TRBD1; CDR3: CASSPPGQIYEQYF; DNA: TGCGCCAGCAGCCCTCCGGGACAGATTTACGAGCAGTACTTC
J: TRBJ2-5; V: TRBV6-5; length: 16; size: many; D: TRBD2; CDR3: CASSLGLAGGGETQYF; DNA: TGTGCCAGCAGTTTAGGACTAGCGGGAGGTGGAGAGACCCAGTACTTC
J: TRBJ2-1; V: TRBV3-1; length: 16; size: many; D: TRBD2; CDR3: CASSQSMASGYNEQFF; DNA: TGTGCCAGCAGCCAATCCATGGCTAGCGGGTATAATGAGCAGTTCTTC
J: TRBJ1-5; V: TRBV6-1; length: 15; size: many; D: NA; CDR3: CASSTRGASNQPQHF; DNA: TGTGCCAGCAGTACCAGGGGAGCTAGCAATCAGCCCCAGCATTTT
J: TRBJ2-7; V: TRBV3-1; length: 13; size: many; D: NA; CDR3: CASSQQGCYEQYF; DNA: TGTGCCAGCAGCCAGCAAGGGTGCTACGAGCAGTACTTC
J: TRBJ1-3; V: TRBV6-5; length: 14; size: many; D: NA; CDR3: CASSYGASGNTIYF; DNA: TGTGCCAGCAGTTATGGAGCTTCTGGAAACACCATATATTTT
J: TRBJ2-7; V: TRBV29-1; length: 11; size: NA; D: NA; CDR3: CSVLDIYEQYF; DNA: TGCAGCGTCCTCGACATTTACGAGCAGTACTTC
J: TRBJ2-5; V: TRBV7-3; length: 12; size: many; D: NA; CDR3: CASSPESGAQYF; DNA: TGTGCCAGCAGCCCCGAGTCGGGGGCCCAGTACTTC
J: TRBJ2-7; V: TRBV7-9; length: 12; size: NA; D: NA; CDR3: CASSSGSYEQSF; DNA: TGTGCCAGCAGCTCAGGGTCCTACGAGCAGTCCTTC
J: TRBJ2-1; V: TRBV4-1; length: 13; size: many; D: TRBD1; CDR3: CASSHPGQGEQFF; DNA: TGCGCCAGCAGCCATCCGGGACAGGGGGAGCAGTTCTTC
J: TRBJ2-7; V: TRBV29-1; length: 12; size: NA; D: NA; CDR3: CSVEASGYEQYF; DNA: TGCAGCGTTGAAGCCTCGGGGTACGAGCAGTACTTC
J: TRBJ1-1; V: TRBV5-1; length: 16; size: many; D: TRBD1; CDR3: CASSFTKGAQNTEAFF; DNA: TGCGCCAGCAGCTTCACGAAGGGGGCACAGAACACTGAAGCTTTCTTT
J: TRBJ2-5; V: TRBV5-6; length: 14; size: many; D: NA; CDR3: CASSLLSDQETQYF; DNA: TGTGCCAGCAGCTTGCTCAGCGACCAAGAGACCCAGTACTTC
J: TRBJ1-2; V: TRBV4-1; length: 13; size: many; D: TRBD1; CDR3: CASSQQGGAGYTF; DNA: TGCGCCAGCAGCCAACAGGGGGGCGCTGGCTACACCTTC
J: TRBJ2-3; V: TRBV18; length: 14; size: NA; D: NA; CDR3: CASSPTSSTDTQYF; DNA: TGTGCCAGCTCACCAACTAGTTCCACAGATACGCAGTATTTT
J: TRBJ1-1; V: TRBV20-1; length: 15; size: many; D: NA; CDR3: CSARPRTGLNTEAFF; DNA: TGCAGTGCTAGACCGAGGACGGGGTTGAACACTGAAGCTTTCTTT
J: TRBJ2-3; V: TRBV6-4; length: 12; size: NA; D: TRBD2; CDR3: CASRGSGDTQYF; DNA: TGTGCCAGCAGAGGTAGCGGGGATACGCAGTATTTT
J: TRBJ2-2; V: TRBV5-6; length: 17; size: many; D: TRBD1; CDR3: CASSRPNRGLNTGELFF; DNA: TGTGCCAGCAGCCGACCCAACAGGGGATTAAACACCGGGGAGCTGTTTTTT
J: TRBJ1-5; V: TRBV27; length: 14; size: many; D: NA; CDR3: CASSSQGPNQPQHF; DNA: TGTGCCAGCAGTTCTCAGGGTCCCAATCAGCCCCAGCATTTT
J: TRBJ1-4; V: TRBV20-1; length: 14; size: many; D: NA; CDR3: CSARTGGRGEKLFF; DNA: TGCAGTGCTAGGACCGGGGGGCGCGGCGAAAAACTGTTTTTT
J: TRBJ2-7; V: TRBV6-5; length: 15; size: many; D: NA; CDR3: CASSYDTGRSYEQYF; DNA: TGTGCCAGCAGTTACGATACCGGGCGCTCCTACGAGCAGTACTTC
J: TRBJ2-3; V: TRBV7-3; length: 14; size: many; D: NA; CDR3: CASSSRGTTDTQYF; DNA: TGTGCCAGCAGCTCACGGGGGACCACAGATACGCAGTATTTT
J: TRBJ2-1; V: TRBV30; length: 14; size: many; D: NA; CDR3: CAWSAAGNYNEQFF; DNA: TGTGCCTGGAGTGCGGCAGGGAACTACAATGAGCAGTTCTTC
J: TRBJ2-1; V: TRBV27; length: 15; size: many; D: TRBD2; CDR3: CASSLSGLAGDMQFF; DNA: TGTGCCAGCAGTTTATCGGGTCTAGCGGGGGATATGCAGTTCTTC